The TCR beta chain described here comes from a study of blood T cell repertoires in COVID-19. Turning to the study itself: Sources were T cells, B-cell-depleted T cells, or PBMCs; the material itself was cDNA or gDNA.

The data were produced by immunoSEQ multiplex PCR, yet TCRdb's version contains in-frame clones alone and is incomplete. The repertoire holds about 270,000 clones, with around 90% as singletons. CDR3 length: 15 amino acids. With 5 bases removed from V and 0 bases from J, the gap between germline ends came to 10 bases. CDR1 is SGHVS and CDR2 is FNYEAQ in the germline V gene. This TCR came from a woman aged 40-49 years with acute COVID-19. This chain joins TRBV7-6 and TRBJ1-4, with D maybe TRBD1 (5 bases). The sequenced material came from PBMCs or T cells enriched from blood (not recorded which). The CDR3 nucleotides are TGTGCCAGCAGCGGCAGGGTTTCAACTAATGAAAAACTGTTTTTT. It codes for CASSGRVSTNEKLFF. The variable domain in full, completed from reference TRBV7-6 and TRBJ1-4, reads GAGVSQSPRYKVTKRGQDVALRCDPISGHVSLYWYRQALGQGPEFLTYFNYEAQQDKSGLPNDRFSAERPEGSISTLTIQRTEQRDSAMYRCASSGRVSTNEKLFFGSGTQLSVL.